The clone carrying this TCR beta chain showed up many times. TCRdb reprocessed the 5' RACE reads via MiXCR and lists one record per CDR3 protein. Of about 95,000 distinct CDR3 sequences in the sample, around 9% were seen once. As for time point: sample taken at primary tumor resection. Whole RNA was taken from tumor, nontumor lung or frozen PBMC; it was then sequenced unsorted. The CDR3 covers 13 residues. Germline CDR1 reads SGDLS; CDR2 reads YYNGEE. V lost 6 bases and J lost 8; bases outside the gene matches: 8. This entry belongs to a study of spatial heterogeneity in lung cancer. This material consisted of PBMCs, taken at surgery. This chain joins TRBV9 and TRBJ2-1, with 7 bases matching TRBD2. The TCR comes from a male donor with early-stage non-small cell lung cancer. CDR3 sequence (DNA): TGTGCCAGCATTGCGCGGGAGAGAGATGAGCAGTTCTTC. Translated, it gives CASIARERDEQFF.